The clone carrying this TCR beta chain was detected a few times. Its antigen is unknown. CDR1 and CDR2 from the germline V gene are ENHRY and SYGVKD. Trimming cost V 4 bases and J 6 bases, with 10 bases left between them. This CDR3 contains 12 residues. TCRdb fed the 5' RACE reads into MiXCR, producing one record per CDR3 protein. The repertoire holds approximately 680,000 distinct CDR3 sequences, under 8.5% seen once, with 1.6% in the top ten. These data are taken from a study of identical twins. Overall study findings and caveats: Whereas memory repertoires showed no such difference, abundant cord blood beta clonotypes carried fewer insertions. The study reached conclusions through statistical analysis that was cross-sectional, not following the same donors.

These data were also filed under a second study, of yellow fever vaccine responses in identical twins.

Source material: PBMCs. The rearrangement links TRBV10-3 to TRBJ2-7; D call uncertain. The receptor was isolated from a woman in her late teens or twenties in good health. The CDR3 reads CAISAKGFEQYV. CDR3 bases: TGTGCCATCAGTGCTAAGGGATTCGAGCAGTACGTC.